Listed below are T cell receptor beta chains from one sample, sequenced in a study of regulatory T cells in long-lasting Graves disease. TCRdb itself ran the multiplex PCR reads through MiXCR, one entry per CDR3 protein. The table shows about 470,000 distinct CDR3 sequences, with roughly 20% occurring only once. The input for sequencing was peripheral blood mononuclear cells (PBMCs), taken when the disease was refractory, from a patient treated with antithyroid drugs. The origin of the receptors is a female donor with Graves disease. The CDR3 runs from the conserved cysteine through the conserved F or W. D genes are given only for firm matches. Rows may omit the clone size; those that give it use once, few, many or a size class.

j_gene,abundance,d_gene,v_gene,CDR3aa,CDR3nt
TRBJ2-1,many,.,TRBV12-3/TRBV12-4,CASSFRGGDEQFF,TGTGCCAGCAGTTTTCGAGGAGGCGATGAGCAGTTCTTC
TRBJ1-1,many,.,TRBV2,CASGRRTVGDTEAFF,TGTGCCAGCGGGAGGAGAACAGTGGGCGACACTGAAGCTTTCTTT
TRBJ1-5,many,.,TRBV18,CASSPAGNNQPQHF,TGTGCCAGCTCACCTGCCGGGAACAATCAGCCCCAGCATTTT
TRBJ2-6,.,.,TRBV12-3/TRBV12-4,CASSPLRGGANVLTF,TGTGCCAGCAGTCCCCTCCGTGGCGGGGCCAACGTCCTGACTTTC
TRBJ2-7,.,.,TRBV20-1,CSGVVANSYEQYF,TGCAGTGGCGTTGTCGCGAACTCCTACGAGCAGTACTTC
TRBJ2-7,many,.,TRBV7-2,CASSYRSYEQYF,TGTGCCAGCAGTTACCGTTCGTACGAGCAGTACTTC
TRBJ2-2,few,.,TRBV6-1,CASTSRAGADTGELFF,TGTGCCAGCACCTCGAGGGCGGGGGCGGACACCGGGGAGCTGTTTTTT
TRBJ2-7,many,TRBD2,TRBV15,CATSRGRLLADAYEQYF,TGTGCCACCAGCAGAGGCAGACTGCTAGCGGACGCCTACGAGCAGTACTTC
TRBJ1-4,few,.,TRBV5-1,CASSLGSGEKLFF,TGCGCCAGCAGCTTGGGGTCGGGCGAAAAACTGTTTTTT
TRBJ2-5,once,TRBD2,TRBV7-3,CASSARGGRAQETQYF,TGTGCCAGCAGCGCTCGAGGCGGGAGGGCCCAAGAGACCCAGTACTTC
TRBJ2-7,.,TRBD2,TRBV27,CASSVGTSGNEQYF,TGTGCCAGCAGTGTGGGGACTAGCGGGAACGAGCAGTACTTC
TRBJ2-7,many,TRBD1,TRBV11-2,CASGRDRGSYEQYF,TGTGCCAGCGGCCGGGACAGGGGCTCCTACGAGCAGTACTTC
TRBJ1-3,.,TRBD1,TRBV15,CATSRESDRELAGNTIYF,TGTGCCACCAGCAGAGAGAGTGACAGGGAGTTGGCTGGAAACACCATATATTTT
TRBJ2-7,many,TRBD2,TRBV6-2/TRBV6-3,CASSYPRANGLAVSYEQYF,TGTGCCAGCAGTTACCCCCGCGCCAACGGACTAGCGGTTTCCTACGAGCAGTACTTC
TRBJ1-1,.,.,TRBV19,CASSLEDRSEAFF,TGTGCCAGTAGTCTTGAAGACAGGTCTGAAGCTTTCTTT
TRBJ1-1,.,.,TRBV9,CASSPTSSSYGGTEAFF,TGTGCCAGCAGCCCAACGTCGTCCTCCTACGGAGGGACTGAAGCTTTCTTT
TRBJ1-5,.,.,TRBV9,CASSVAGDSNQPQHF,TGTGCCAGCAGCGTAGCAGGGGATAGCAATCAGCCCCAGCATTTT
TRBJ2-7,many,.,TRBV7-8,CASSQPPGSGYEQYF,TGTGCCAGCAGCCAGCCACCGGGGTCCGGCTACGAGCAGTACTTC
TRBJ2-5,many,.,TRBV28,CASREGRETQYF,TGTGCCAGCAGGGAAGGGCGAGAGACCCAGTACTTC
TRBJ2-6,many,.,TRBV2,CASSAHISGANVLTF,TGTGCCAGCAGTGCACACATCTCTGGGGCCAACGTCCTGACTTTC
TRBJ2-7,.,TRBD2,TRBV4-1,CASSRGTSGIWAEYF,TGCGCCAGCAGCCGTGGGACTAGCGGGATATGGGCGGAGTACTTC
TRBJ2-5,.,.,TRBV6-9,CASSYRTEGTQYF,TGTGCCAGCAGTTACCGGACAGAGGGGACCCAGTACTTC
TRBJ2-5,.,.,TRBV4-1,CASGLTTGIQETQYF,TGCGCCAGCGGCTTAACAACGGGAATCCAAGAGACCCAGTACTTC
TRBJ2-4,many,TRBD1,TRBV3-1,CASSRDRGAKNIQYF,TGTGCCAGCAGCCGCGACAGGGGGGCCAAAAACATTCAGTACTTC
TRBJ1-1,many,.,TRBV7-6,CASSLSTSSFEAFF,TGTGCCAGCAGCCTTAGCACCTCTTCTTTTGAAGCTTTCTTT
TRBJ2-7,.,.,TRBV30,CAWSPDGTYEQYF,TGTGCCTGGAGCCCGGACGGAACCTACGAGCAGTACTTC
TRBJ1-1,few,.,TRBV19,CASSQSGAAEAFF,TGTGCCAGTAGCCAGTCGGGGGCGGCTGAAGCTTTCTTT
TRBJ1-2,many,.,TRBV19,CASRFGSHGYTF,TGTGCCAGTAGATTCGGTAGCCATGGCTACACCTTC
TRBJ2-7,few,.,TRBV6-1,CASTRGGSPIYEQYF,TGTGCCAGCACCCGGGGCGGGTCTCCGATCTACGAGCAGTACTTC
TRBJ2-5,many,TRBD2,TRBV6-5,CASSYSLAGGQETQYF,TGTGCCAGCAGTTACTCCCTAGCGGGGGGCCAAGAGACCCAGTACTTC
TRBJ1-4,many,.,TRBV30,CAWSVAATNEKLFF,TGTGCCTGGAGTGTAGCTGCAACTAATGAAAAACTGTTTTTT
TRBJ2-7,.,TRBD2,TRBV29-1,CSAAGSGKSYEQYF,TGCAGCGCTGCGGGTAGCGGGAAGTCCTACGAGCAGTACTTC